The 16 T cell receptor beta chains below all came from one sample that was sequenced in a study of T cell repertoires in cytomegalovirus infection. Using its own MiXCR run on the reads, TCRdb lists one record per CDR3 protein. Found here are approximately 500,000 distinct CDR3 sequences, 15% to 20% of them singletons; the top ten hold around 25%. Source material: CD8+ T cells from PBMCs. The origin of the receptors is a human donor in good health (CMV status not recorded). Some clones in this sample may be carry-over from other donors' samples.

This clonotype appeared a few times. The chain combines TRBV4-1 with TRBJ2-2, with TRBD2 matching 7 bases. Germline-derived CDR1 and CDR2 are MGHRA and YSYEKL. The trim removed 1 base at V and 4 bases at J, leaving 12 bases unmatched. This CDR3 is built from 18 residues. CDR3 bases: TGCGCCAGCAGCCAAGCTCCAGCAGGGCGGGAGTTCACCGGGGAGCTGTTTTTT. Amino acid sequence: CASSQAPAGREFTGELFF.

The chain employs TRBV27 and TRBJ1-1, with TRBD1 matching 9 bases. This CDR3 spans 17 amino acids. Germline V CDR1 and CDR2: MNHEY, SMNVEV (reference sequence). V lost 5 bases to trimming and J lost 0 bases; unmatched junction nucleotides: 10. The CDR3 is CASSRRDRAGVNTEAFF. DNA of the CDR3: TGTGCCAGCAGTCGCCGGGACAGGGCTGGAGTGAACACTGAAGCTTTCTTT.

The rearrangement uses TRBV20-1 and TRBJ1-5, with D possibly being TRBD1 (5 bases). Trimming took 6 bases from V and 2 from J, leaving 17 bases between them. The germline V gene has CDR1 DFQATT and CDR2 SNEGSKA (reference sequence). The CDR3 covers 15 residues. The DNA for the CDR3 is TGCAGTGCCTCCGGAGGGCAGGGTGGCAATCAGCCCCAGCATTTT. Amino acids: CSASGGQGGNQPQHF.

As for this clonotype: The junction departs from germline at one end; a sequencing error may be responsible. The genes are TRBV7-6 and TRBJ2-1, with 8 positions matching TRBD2. CDR3 length equals 16 residues. The germline gives CDR1 SGHVS, CDR2 FNYEAQ. The CDR3 bases are TGTGCAAGCAGCTTAGTCATTAGCGGGGAACAAAATGAGCAGTTCTTC. This translates into CASSLVISGEQNEQFF. The full variable domain, completed using reference TRBV7-6 and TRBJ2-1, is GAGVSQSPRYKVTKRGQDVALRCDPISGHVSLYWYRQALGQGPEFLTYFNYEAQQDKSGLPNDRFSAERPEGSISTLTIQRTEQRDSAMYRCASSLVISGEQNEQFFGPGTRLTVL.

Concerning this clonotype: With a much larger clone just one base away, this may be a read error. The V and J genes are TRBV27 and TRBJ2-3; TRBD2 aligns across 7 bases. From germline, CDR1 is MNHEY and CDR2 SMNVEV (reference sequence). The CDR3 is made up of 15 amino acids. Here the CDR3 DNA reads TGTGCCAGCAGTTTAGGGGACTACTCTCAAGATATGCAGTATTTT. It codes for CASSLGDYSQDMQYF.

The chain joins TRBV20-1 to TRBJ1-1; D unclear. The CDR3 is made up of 15 amino acids. Trimming removed 1 base at V and 8 bases at J, with 20 bases between. Germline CDR1 and CDR2: DFQATT and SNEGSKA (reference sequence). Written as DNA, the CDR3 is TGCAGTGCTAGAGGGGTAGCTAGGTTAGGACGGGAAGCTTTCTTT. It codes for CSARGVARLGREAFF.

This clonotype was observed many times. The rearrangement uses TRBV27 and TRBJ2-7, with 12 bases fitting TRBD1. Per the germline V gene, CDR1 is MNHEY and CDR2 is SMNVEV (reference sequence). The CDR3 spans 14 residues. V lost 7 bases, J lost 6 bases, and 7 bases stayed unmatched. The CDR3 reads CASTLGQGATEQYF. DNA of the CDR3: TGTGCCAGCACTCTGGGACAGGGGGCGACCGAGCAGTACTTC.

This clonotype was seen repeatedly, ten times or more. The rearrangement joins TRBV7-8 to TRBJ1-5, with D perhaps matching TRBD1 (5 bases). There are 14 residues in the CDR3. V was pared by 5 bases and J by 3 bases, with 11 bases between. CDR1 SGHVS and CDR2 FQNEAQ come from the germline V gene. The CDR3 DNA sequence: TGTGCCAGCAGCCAATTGGGGGTCAATCAGCCCCAGCATTTT. Translation gives CASSQLGVNQPQHF.

This clonotype has a count of ten or more. V usage is TRBV11-3 and J usage is TRBJ1-5; D is unclear. The germline V gene encodes CDR1 SGHNT and CDR2 YENEEA. Trimming shortened V by 3 bases and J by 7 bases, and 4 bases separated the two germline ends. This CDR3 spans 11 amino acids. The DNA for the CDR3 is TGTGCCAGCAGCTTGATACAGCCCCAGCATTTT. Amino acids: CASSLIQPQHF.

CDR3 DNA: TGTGCCTGGGTACCATTCGCGGGAGGGGGCAATGAGCAGTTCTTC. Protein product: CAWVPFAGGGNEQFF. The V and J genes are TRBV30 and TRBJ2-1; the match to TRBD2 covers 9 bases. The CDR3 consists of 15 residues. The germline gives CDR1 GTSNPN, CDR2 SVGIG (reference sequence). V was clipped by 5 bases and J by 6 bases; unmatched bases: 11.

At least ten counts were recorded for this clonotype. J is TRBJ2-1 and V is TRBV6-6; weak D call: TRBD2 (6 bases). Germline V lookup: CDR1 MNHNY, CDR2 SVGAGI (reference sequence). Trimming pared 7 bases from V and 3 bases from J, leaving 16 bases between. The CDR3 runs 15 residues. The DNA for the CDR3 is TGTGCCAGCACTGGTGGCGGGGCCCTCTACAATGAGCAGTTCTTC. It is translated as CASTGGGALYNEQFF.

This clonotype showed up many times. This chain uses TRBV7-6 with TRBJ2-7; tentatively, D is TRBD1 (6 bases). Germline loops: CDR1 SGHVS, CDR2 FNYEAQ. Trimming removed 5 bases from V and 3 bases from J, with 14 bases in between. This CDR3 is 14 amino acids long. DNA for the CDR3: TGTGCCAGCAGCGTTAGGGGGACACGCTACGAGCAGTACTTC. It encodes CASSVRGTRYEQYF.

J is TRBJ1-2 and V is TRBV27; D is unresolved. Germline CDR1 and CDR2: MNHEY and SMNVEV (reference sequence). V lost 8 bases and J lost 6, with 16 bases in between. This CDR3 contains 13 residues. In DNA, the CDR3 is TGTGCCAGCTCAAAGCGGGGATTCAATGGCTACACCTTC. This sequence encodes CASSKRGFNGYTF.

This clonotype is a singleton in its sample. This chain links TRBV10-2 with TRBJ1-1; a weak D match, TRBD1 (6 bases). This CDR3 comprises 11 residues. Germline assignment: CDR1 WSHSY and CDR2 SAAADI. V was trimmed by 2 bases and J by 11 bases, leaving 9 bases between them. The DNA for the CDR3 is TGCGCCAGCAGTGAGACAGGGAAGGCTTTCTTT. Its protein product is CASSETGKAFF.

This chain connects TRBV14 to TRBJ2-1, with D maybe TRBD1 (5 bases). Germline V gives CDR1 SGHDN, CDR2 FVKESK. This CDR3 is 13 amino acids long. The V and J ends lost 1 base and 9 bases respectively, with 10 bases between them. This CDR3 is CASSQGRGGEQFF. CDR3 bases: TGTGCCAGCAGCCAAGGTAGGGGCGGTGAGCAGTTCTTC.

This clonotype appeared many times. The chain has TRBV27 and TRBJ2-3; no clear D. This CDR3 is 14 amino acids long. Trimming took off 6 bases at V and 1 base at J, with 11 bases between the two ends. Per germline, CDR1 MNHEY and CDR2 SMNVEV (reference sequence). In nucleotides, the CDR3 is TGTGCCAGCAGCGAACCATCCGGCACAGATACGCAGTATTTT. Residues: CASSEPSGTDTQYF.